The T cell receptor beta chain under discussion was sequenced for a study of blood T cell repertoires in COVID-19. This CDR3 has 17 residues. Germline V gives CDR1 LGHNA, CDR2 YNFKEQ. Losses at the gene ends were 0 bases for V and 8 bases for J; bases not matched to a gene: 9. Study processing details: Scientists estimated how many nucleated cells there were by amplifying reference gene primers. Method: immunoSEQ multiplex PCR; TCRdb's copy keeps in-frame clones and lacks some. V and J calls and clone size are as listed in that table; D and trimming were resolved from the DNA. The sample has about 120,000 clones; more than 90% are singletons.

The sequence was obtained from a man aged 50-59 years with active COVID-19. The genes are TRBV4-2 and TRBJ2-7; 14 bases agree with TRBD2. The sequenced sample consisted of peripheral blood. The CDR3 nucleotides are TGTGCCAGCAGCCAAGAGACTAGCGGGGGGGCCTTACCTAAGCAGTACTTC. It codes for CASSQETSGGALPKQYF.